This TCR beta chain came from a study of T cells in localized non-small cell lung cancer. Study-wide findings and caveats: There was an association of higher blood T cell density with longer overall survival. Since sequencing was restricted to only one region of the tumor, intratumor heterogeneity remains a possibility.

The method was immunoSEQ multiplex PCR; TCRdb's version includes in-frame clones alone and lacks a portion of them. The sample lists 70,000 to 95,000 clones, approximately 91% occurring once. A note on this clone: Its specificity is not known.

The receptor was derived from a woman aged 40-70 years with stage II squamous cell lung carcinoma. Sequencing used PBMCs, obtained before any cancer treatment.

The CDR3 sequence: CASSGAEGVYEQYF. The CDR3 DNA reads TGTGCCAGCAGTGGGGCCGAGGGCGTCTACGAGCAGTACTTC. The chain has TRBV28 and TRBJ2-7, with D tentatively TRBD1 or TRBD2 (5 bases each). The CDR3 is made up of 14 amino acids. The V gene lost 5 bases and the J gene lost 3 bases, with 14 bases spanning the gap. In germline, CDR1 is MDHEN, CDR2 SYDVKM.